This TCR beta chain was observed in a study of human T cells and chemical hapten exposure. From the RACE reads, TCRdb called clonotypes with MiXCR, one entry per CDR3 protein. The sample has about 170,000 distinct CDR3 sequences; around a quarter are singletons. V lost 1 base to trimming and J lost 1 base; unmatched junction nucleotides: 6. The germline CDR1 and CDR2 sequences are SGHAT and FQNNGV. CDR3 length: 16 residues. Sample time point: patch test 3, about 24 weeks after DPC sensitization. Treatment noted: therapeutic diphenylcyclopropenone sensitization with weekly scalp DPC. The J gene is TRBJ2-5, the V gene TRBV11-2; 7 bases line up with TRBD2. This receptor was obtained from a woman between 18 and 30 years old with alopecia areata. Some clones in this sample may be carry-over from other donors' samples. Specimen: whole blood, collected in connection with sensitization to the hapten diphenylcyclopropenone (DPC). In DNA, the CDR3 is TGTGCCAGCAGCTTAGGAGTACTAGCGCGCCAAGAGACCCAGTACTTC. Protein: CASSLGVLARQETQYF.